These 23 T cell receptor beta chains originate from one sample sequenced in a study of blood T cell repertoires in COVID-19. The method was immunoSEQ multiplex PCR; TCRdb's version includes in-frame clones alone and lacks a portion of them. This sample has 200,000 to 250,000 clones, with 82% found just once. The sequencing input was PBMCs or T cells enriched from blood (not recorded which). These receptors originate from a woman aged 60 to 75 who had recovered from COVID-19.

The genes are TRBV6-2 or TRBV6-3 and TRBJ2-5; TRBD1 aligns across 10 bases. The length of the CDR3 is 15 residues. The J segment lost 5 bases and the V segment lost 2 bases, leaving 5 bases of the junction unmatched. Germline CDR1 MNHEY, CDR2 SVGEGT. The DNA of the CDR3 is TGTGCCAGCAGTTACCCGACAGGGGGCGTGGAGACCCAGTACTTC. It yields the protein CASSYPTGGVETQYF.

The chain links TRBV7-2 to TRBJ2-1; TRBD2 agrees at 12 bases. The V segment lost 3 bases and the J segment 9 bases; nucleotides outside the gene matches: 3. CDR3 length equals 14 residues. Per germline, CDR1 SGHTA and CDR2 FQGNSA. For the CDR3, the DNA is TGTGCCAGCAGCTTTGGACTAGCGGGAACTGAGCAGTTCTTC. Residues: CASSFGLAGTEQFF.

The chain combines TRBV6-5 with TRBJ1-1, with a tentative D call TRBD1 (5 bases). V gave up 0 bases and J gave up 1 base, with 9 bases separating them. Per the germline V gene, CDR1 is MNHEY and CDR2 is SVGAGI. This CDR3 contains 15 residues. CDR3 sequence reads: CASSYSGLQNTEAFF. The CDR3 DNA reads as TGTGCCAGCAGTTACTCGGGGCTCCAGAACACTGAAGCTTTCTTT.

The chain combines TRBV6-5 with TRBJ1-3; D uncertain. Germline V gene sequence: CDR1 MNHEY, CDR2 SVGAGI. Trimming stripped 6 bases from V and 4 bases from J, with 10 bases between. This CDR3 comprises 13 residues. The CDR3 protein is CASSRQGGNTIYF. CDR3 sequence (DNA): TGTGCCAGCAGCCGACAAGGAGGAAACACCATATATTTT.

V usage is TRBV7-9 and J usage is TRBJ2-7; 7 nucleotides match TRBD2. Germline CDR1 reads SEHNR; CDR2 reads FQNEAQ (reference sequence). The CDR3 totals 18 residues. V was clipped by 0 bases and J by 1 base; unmatched bases: 12. DNA of the CDR3: TGTGCCAGCAGCTTAGCGGGACTAAGCTCAGGATTATCCTACGAGCAGTACTTC. This encodes CASSLAGLSSGLSYEQYF. The full variable domain, its missing parts supplied by reference TRBV7-9 and TRBJ2-7, is DTGVSQNPRHKITKRGQNVTFRCDPISEHNRLYWYRQTLGQGPEFLTYFQNEAQLEKSRLLSDRFSAERPKGSFSTLEIQRTEQGDSAMYLCASSLAGLSSGLSYEQYFGPGTRLTVT.

The rearrangement links TRBV20-1 to TRBJ1-1; D perhaps matches TRBD1 (5 bases). CDR1 and CDR2 (germline): DFQATT, SNEGSKA (reference sequence). The CDR3 has 12 amino acids. Deletions cut 3 bases from V and 2 bases from J, with 7 bases between. CDR3 nucleotide sequence: TGCAGTGCTAGTAGGGGCAACACTGAAGCTTTCTTT. The encoded protein is CSASRGNTEAFF.

The chain employs TRBV6-1 and TRBJ2-3, with 7 positions matching TRBD2. V lost 3 bases to trimming and J lost 8 bases; unmatched junction nucleotides: 2. The CDR3 has 12 amino acids. Germline V gives CDR1 MNHNS, CDR2 SASEGT. CDR3 nucleotides: TGTGCCAGCAGTGACCGGGGGGTTACGCAGTATTTT. It yields the protein CASSDRGVTQYF.

V is TRBV5-1 and J is TRBJ1-4; tentative D call: TRBD1 (6 bases). Per germline, CDR1 SGHRS and CDR2 YFSETQ. This CDR3 has 14 amino acids. V was shortened by 4 bases and J by 1 base, with 8 bases between the two germline ends. CDR3 nucleotide sequence: TGCGCCAGCAGCCAAGGGGGAACTAATGAAAAACTGTTTTTT. It encodes CASSQGGTNEKLFF.

This rearrangement joins TRBV5-4 to TRBJ1-1; D possibly corresponds to TRBD1 (5 bases). V was pared by 6 bases and J by 3 bases, with 21 bases between. In germline, CDR1 is SGHNT, CDR2 YYREEE (reference sequence). The CDR3 covers 16 residues. DNA of the CDR3: TGTGCCAGCACCGACCGACAGACCCGACCTTACACTGAAGCTTTCTTT. It is translated as CASTDRQTRPYTEAFF.

The genes are TRBV7-9 and TRBJ2-7; a possible D gene is TRBD1 (6 bases). The CDR3 consists of 13 residues. Germline V gives CDR1 SEHNR, CDR2 FQNEAQ (reference sequence). V was shortened by 1 base and J by 6 bases, with 10 bases between the two germline ends. Written as DNA, the CDR3 is TGTGCCAGCAGCTTAGGGACAGAAGTCGAGCAGTACTTC. Translated: CASSLGTEVEQYF.

This sequence joins TRBV5-1 and TRBJ2-7; D ambiguous. This CDR3 has 13 amino acids. In germline, CDR1 is SGHRS, CDR2 YFSETQ. Trimming took 0 bases from V and 6 from J, leaving 10 bases between them. CDR3 sequence reads: CASSLGSGGEQYF. CDR3 nucleotides: TGCGCCAGCAGCTTGGGTTCGGGTGGCGAGCAGTACTTC.

V usage is TRBV4-3 and J usage is TRBJ1-4; TRBD1 matches 11 bases. Unmatched junction bases numbered 3, after V lost 0 bases and J lost 6 bases. Germline assignment: CDR1 LGHNA and CDR2 YSLEER. The CDR3 contains 16 residues. This chain's CDR3 is CASSQEGDRGDEKLFF. DNA for the CDR3: TGCGCCAGCAGCCAAGAGGGGGACAGGGGGGATGAAAAACTGTTTTTT.

The chain has TRBV18 and TRBJ1-5; D not resolved. Trimming pared 3 bases from V and 4 bases from J, leaving 10 bases between. Germline V lookup: CDR1 KGHSH, CDR2 LQKENI. This CDR3 is 14 amino acids long. CDR3 DNA: TGTGCCAGCTCACCGGCGACGGGAAATCAGCCCCAGCATTTT. Encoded protein: CASSPATGNQPQHF.

J is TRBJ1-5 and V is TRBV7-8, with no clear D. In germline, CDR1 is SGHVS, CDR2 FQNEAQ. The CDR3 consists of 15 residues. Trimming cost V 2 bases and J 15 bases, with 23 bases left between them. CDR3 in amino acids: CASSLSGAGTVQRHF. CDR3 DNA sequence: TGTGCCAGCAGCTTATCGGGAGCGGGTACCGTTCAAAGGCATTTT. The full variable domain, in which reference TRBV7-8 and TRBJ1-5 provide the parts outside the CDR3, is GAGVSQSPRYKVAKRGQDVALRCDPISGHVSLFWYQQALGQGPEFLTYFQNEAQLDKSGLPSDRFFAERPEGSVSTLKIQRTQQEDSAVYLCASSLSGAGTVQRHFGDGTRLSIL.

V gene TRBV7-9 combines with J gene TRBJ1-5; 11 bases are shared with TRBD1. The CDR3 is made up of 14 amino acids. Losses at the gene ends were 5 bases for V and 7 bases for J; bases not matched to a gene: 4. In germline, CDR1 is SEHNR, CDR2 FQNEAQ (reference sequence). The CDR3 loop is CASSSGQGAQPQHF. CDR3 DNA sequence: TGTGCCAGCAGCAGTGGACAGGGGGCGCAGCCCCAGCATTTT. Filled out from reference TRBV7-9 and TRBJ1-5, the complete variable domain reads DTGVSQNPRHKITKRGQNVTFRCDPISEHNRLYWYRQTLGQGPEFLTYFQNEAQLEKSRLLSDRFSAERPKGSFSTLEIQRTEQGDSAMYLCASSSGQGAQPQHFGDGTRLSIL.

This clone was counted once. The gene calls are TRBV10-1 and TRBJ2-5; 8 bases agree with TRBD1. The V segment lost 0 bases and the J segment 5 bases; nucleotides outside the gene matches: 5. The V gene's germline CDR1 is WNHNN and CDR2 SYGVQD (reference sequence). The CDR3 contains 15 residues. The CDR3, as DNA: TGCGCCAGCAGTGAGTCCTTGACAGGGGACGAGACCCAGTACTTC. This encodes CASSESLTGDETQYF.

J is TRBJ2-5 and V is TRBV9; 9 nucleotides align to TRBD2. Trimming took 0 bases from V and 1 from J; bases not matched to a gene: 4. Per the germline V gene, CDR1 is SGDLS and CDR2 is YYNGEE. This CDR3 region has 16 residues. CDR3 bases: TGTGCCAGCAGCGTAGATGAGCGGGGGGTCCAAGAGACCCAGTACTTC. Protein product: CASSVDERGVQETQYF.

This clone has a single count. The genes are TRBV2 and TRBJ2-7, with 7 bases matching TRBD1. CDR1 is SNHLY and CDR2 is FYNNEI in the germline V gene. Trimming cost V 8 bases and J 0 bases; bases outside gene matches: 4. The CDR3 is 13 residues long. The CDR3 sequence: CASAGGVSYEQYF. The CDR3, as DNA: TGTGCCAGCGCAGGGGGAGTCTCCTACGAGCAGTACTTC.

This chain joins TRBV7-9 and TRBJ2-1, with TRBD2 matching over 11 bases. Germline V lookup: CDR1 SEHNR, CDR2 FQNEAQ (reference sequence). V shed 6 bases and J 8 bases; nucleotides not matched to a gene: 12. The CDR3 covers 16 residues. CDR3 coding DNA: TGTGCCAGCAGTCCCACTAGCGGGAGCGGGGGAGATGAGCAGTTCTTC. Translating gives CASSPTSGSGGDEQFF.

This rearrangement joins TRBV7-2 to TRBJ2-7, with a possible D match to TRBD2 (6 bases). The CDR3 contains 14 residues. Germline CDR1 is SGHTA and CDR2 is FQGNSA. Trimming removed 2 bases at V and 1 base at J, with 9 bases between. The CDR3: CASSLIAGSYEQYF. As DNA, the CDR3 is TGTGCCAGCAGCTTAATTGCGGGATCCTACGAGCAGTACTTC.

The chain has TRBV6-1 and TRBJ1-1; D is possibly TRBD1 (5 bases). The CDR3 contains 13 residues. Trimming pared 2 bases from V and 8 bases from J, leaving 12 bases between. CDR1 and CDR2 from the germline V gene are MNHNS and SASEGT. CDR3 sequence (DNA): TGTGCCAGCAGTGAACAGGGCCGACGGGAAGCTTTCTTT. Encoded protein: CASSEQGRREAFF.

The V call is TRBV5-8, the J call TRBJ2-2, with 7 bases aligning to TRBD1. Germline V gene data show CDR1 as SGHTS and CDR2 as YDEGEE. CDR3 length: 15 residues. V was clipped by 4 bases and J by 1 base; unmatched bases: 4. The CDR3 here is CASSPQGMNTGELFF. In DNA, the CDR3 is TGTGCCAGCAGCCCACAGGGGATGAACACCGGGGAGCTGTTTTTT.

The chain combines TRBV19 with TRBJ1-4; D is perhaps TRBD1 (6 bases). The V gene's germline CDR1 is LNHDA and CDR2 SQIVND (reference sequence). The CDR3 has 15 residues. V was shortened by 3 bases and J by 3 bases, with 11 bases between the two germline ends. CDR3 residues: CASSIRAGANEKLFF. In DNA, the CDR3 is TGTGCCAGTAGTATTCGGGCAGGGGCTAATGAAAAACTGTTTTTT.